The table lists the clone carrying this T cell receptor beta chain with many counts. Unsorted libraries were derived from 2 million PBMCs stored at -80 C. cDNA was made by 5'RACE with 10-nucleotide random UMIs. TCRdb ran MiXCR on the 5' RACE reads and lists one entry per CDR3 protein. The data show more than 45,000 distinct CDR3 sequences, around 3.9% seen once. The data derive from a study of neurological immune-mediated disorders. After removal of 5 bases from V and 2 bases from J, the junction contained 2 bases not matched to a gene. CDR1 and CDR2 (germline): SGHVS, FQNEAQ. The CDR3 runs 13 residues.

The material sequenced was PBMCs. V gene TRBV7-8 combines with J gene TRBJ2-5; 7 nucleotides line up with TRBD2. This receptor was taken from a man aged 25-40 years with multiple sclerosis. CDR3 region: CASSPGGQETQYF. The CDR3 region has the DNA TGTGCCAGCAGCCCGGGGGGACAAGAGACCCAGTACTTC.